This T cell receptor beta chain came from a study of shared clonotypes between healthy human individuals (TCRdb year 2020). General notes on the study: The cohort comprised two women and a few men aged 18 to 49 years. For each donor, CD4 naive and CD4 memory were each given three plates, CD8 naive was given two plates, and CD8 memory was given one plate. The study deeply sequenced blood TCR repertoires of five healthy adults to estimate repertoire size and the extent of clonotype sharing between individuals. Per donor, leukapheresis produced somewhere between about 0.94 and 9.5 billion PBMCs. To increase sequencing depth and limit assay-specific biases, different laboratories used diverse techniques to prepare libraries and sequence TCR repertoires.

A single count supports this clone. The clone's antigen remains unknown. No base quality values were provided; no much bigger clone lies one nucleotide off. Using the deep immunoSEQ assay, TCR CDR3 regions were amplified from genomic DNA by multiplex PCR. For each cell subset, the extracted genomic DNA was distributed evenly across all wells of several immunoSEQ 96-well plates, and each plate served as one replicate. For sorted subsets, each replicate PCR was loaded with about 200 ng genomic DNA, equivalent to 25,000 to 30,000 T cell genomes. The purified libraries were quantified using a Qubit 3.0 fluorometer, sized with a Bioanalyzer 2100, and then quantified again using the KAPA Library Quantification kit. Each immunoSEQ 96-well plate was sequenced on its own single-read 150-cycle Illumina NextSeq 550 flow cell. The authors' pipeline ran thus. Because only junctional sequences without quality scores were contained in the immunoSEQ output, filtering matching that applied to full-length reads could not be performed. Sequences were annotated with PyIR, a Python wrapper for IgBLAST v1.9, using IMGT germline references to assign V/J genes and CDR3. Reads were removed for weak V/J assignments (E-value above 1e-6), missing CDR3, stop codons, out-of-frame junctions, or ambiguous translated residues. V3J clonotypes were defined by identical inferred V gene, J gene, and CDR3 amino acid sequence. To compute the percentage overlap between repertoires, the number of shared unique clonotypes was divided by the size of the smaller repertoire. Three approaches were used to assess repertoire richness: RTK rarefaction, the Chao1 estimator, and Recon v2.1 estimates of unobserved clonotypes. For all TCRbeta clonotypes obtained by the gDNA method from four donors, generation probabilities were computed with OLGA. Imported from immuneACCESS, the table was reduced by TCRdb to in-frame sequences with V and J called. These copies leave out some clones; in studies compared against another copy, an unresolved V gene accounts for under half, and the cause of the remainder is not known. That table furnishes V, J and clone size, whereas the DNA furnished D and trimming. This sample has roughly 1,000,000 clones in its table, and 78% of those were observed once. The ten largest make up approximately 0.56% of the sample.

Donors were healthy HIV-negative adults with no recently reported acute infections or vaccinations. Every donor was a Caucasian adult living in Nashville, Tennessee, USA. CD4+ T cells were enriched by magnetic negative selection; naive cells were then positively selected on CD45RA, and the negative fraction formed the memory subset. After blood collection by leukapheresis, PBMCs were isolated using Ficoll-Histopaque density gradient centrifugation and then cryopreserved in the vapor phase of liquid nitrogen. Purity and quantity of every magnetically sorted T cell population were checked by analytical flow cytometry. Each sorted fraction had its genomic DNA isolated and then quantified by UV absorbance on a Nanodrop 2000c. Paper-wide results and their limitations: Because the study included a small number of donors, the genetic and exposure-history diversity represented was limited. Approximately 5% of naive CD4, around 3.5% of naive CD8, 2.3% of memory CD4, and approximately 0.39% of memory CD8 clonotypes were shared across four donors. Even with the large sequencing depth, rarefaction of the sorted-subset datasets indicated that sequencing was incomplete. Naive subsets generally had larger estimated clonotype richness than memory subsets. Sampling was restricted to blood, and TCR repertoires in tissue are likely to differ from TCR repertoires in blood. Based on pairwise subsampling, the degree of clonotype sharing among donors was expected to be affected by sequencing depth. Higher generation probabilities were observed for clonotypes shared by all four sorted-subset donors than for non-shared clonotypes.

V is pruned by 2 bases and J by 2 bases, leaving 9 bases of the junction without a gene match. From its cysteine to its phenylalanine, the CDR3 spans 16 amino acids. This entry keeps only the CDR3 DNA: 48 bases, framed from base 1. The CDR1 and CDR2 encoded by the germline V gene are SQVTM and ANQGSEA. In this chain, TRBV29-1 is recombined with TRBJ2-3, with 8 central nucleotides matching TRBD2. This clonotype was sampled from a man between 18 and 35 years old in good health. Some clones in this sample may be carry-over from other donors' samples. The sequenced sample consisted of memory CD4+ T cells from PBMCs. According to the study, the label for this sample's cell subset or site signals: CD45RA-negative fraction. The encoded CDR3 is CSVETTSGGYTDTQYF. Read as DNA, the sequence is TGCAGCGTTGAAACTACTAGCGGAGGCTACACAGATACGCAGTATTTT.